Detailed here is one TCR beta chain. Its specificity is unknown. CDR1 and CDR2 (germline): SGHAT, FQNNGV. CDR3 length: 16 amino acids. With 2 bases removed from V and 6 bases from J, the gap between germline ends came to 19 bases. These data are taken from a study of blood T cells in healthy people across ages. Findings and limits, study-wide: When set beside aged donors, long-lived donors presented more naive CD4+ cells and higher diversity.

Using a J-beta primer mix together with a sample-barcoded 5' primer, a second PCR was run for roughly 7 to 12 cycles. Through a template-switch adaptor with 12 random nucleotides, each cDNA molecule received a tag. TCRdb re-called the 5' RACE reads with MiXCR, one entry per CDR3 protein. The data contain approximately 690,000 distinct CDR3 sequences, approximately 59% of them seen just once; the ten biggest clones take up 35% to 40%. The chain uses TRBV11-2 and TRBJ1-2, with D perhaps TRBD1 (6 bases). This TCR was recovered from a man aged 60-69 years in good health. Material: blood. This CDR3 is CASSLSGGRLSHGYTF. CDR3 nucleotide sequence: TGTGCCAGCAGCTTATCCGGGGGGCGCTTGAGTCATGGCTACACCTTC. The complete variable domain, with remaining parts taken from reference TRBV11-2 and TRBJ1-2, reads EAGVAQSPRYKIIEKRQSVAFWCNPISGHATLYWYQQILGQGPKLLIQFQNNGVVDDSQLPKDRFSAERLKGVDSTLKIQPAKLEDSAVYLCASSLSGGRLSHGYTFGSGTRLTVV.